This passage covers 20 T cell receptor beta chains from one sample sequenced in a study of cytomegalovirus exposure and HLA in healthy donors. The PCR contained 60 Vbeta and 13 Jbeta primers. TCRdb's copy holds only in-frame clones and misses some; the assay was immunoSEQ multiplex PCR. This sample carries fewer than 250,000 clones, about four fifths of them seen once, and the ten largest clones take about 1.6%. The material sequenced was PBMCs. The origin of the receptors is a woman between 45 and 60 years old in good health and CMV-seronegative.

This sequence joins TRBV4-3 and TRBJ2-2; maybe TRBD1 (6 bases). CDR3 length equals 16 residues. CDR1 is LGHNA, CDR2 YSLEER, per germline. Trimming took off 0 bases at V and 2 bases at J, with 10 bases between the two ends. The CDR3 sequence: CASSQDRGINTGELFF. CDR3 DNA: TGCGCCAGCAGCCAAGATAGGGGGATTAACACCGGGGAGCTGTTTTTT.

This rearrangement joins TRBV28 to TRBJ2-7; D perhaps matches TRBD1 (5 bases). V lost 1 base to trimming and J lost 7 bases, with 14 bases between them. Germline V CDR1 and CDR2: MDHEN, SYDVKM. CDR3 size: 14 residues. CDR3 DNA sequence: TGTGCCAGCAGTTTATATGGGGCCTTGAGGGAGCAGTACTTC. This gives the protein CASSLYGALREQYF.

V usage is TRBV18 and J usage is TRBJ2-4, with TRBD2 identical over 9 bases. CDR1 and CDR2 (germline): KGHSH, LQKENI. Germline trimming cut 0 bases from V and 7 bases from J; bases unmatched to any gene: 4. CDR3 length: 15 amino acids. CDR3 nucleotides: TGTGCCAGCTCACCACCGCGGGAGGGGGTGAACATTCAGTACTTC. Translation gives CASSPPREGVNIQYF. Full variable domain (remainder filled in from reference TRBV18 and TRBJ2-4): NAGVMQNPRHLVRRRGQEARLRCSPMKGHSHVYWYRQLPEEGLKFMVYLQKENIIDESGMPKERFSAEFPKEGPSILRIQQVVRGDSAAYFCASSPPREGVNIQYFGAGTRLSVL.

The rearrangement joins TRBV9 to TRBJ2-5, with D tentatively TRBD2 (5 bases). V shed 0 bases and J shed 6 bases, with 18 bases lying between them. There are 16 residues in the CDR3. CDR1 SGDLS and CDR2 YYNGEE come from the germline V gene. The CDR3: CASSVEGDPRKKTQYF. The CDR3 DNA sequence: TGTGCCAGCAGCGTAGAGGGAGACCCCAGGAAAAAGACCCAGTACTTC.

The chain recombines TRBV19 with TRBJ2-3; D might be TRBD1 (6 bases). Germline-derived CDR1 and CDR2 are LNHDA and SQIVND (reference sequence). The V and J ends lost 5 bases and 6 bases respectively, with 12 bases between them. There are 13 residues in the CDR3. The CDR3 coding sequence is TGTGCCAGTAGTCTGGGTACAGGGGATACGCAGTATTTT. Translation gives CASSLGTGDTQYF. Full variable domain (outside the CDR3, taken from reference TRBV19 and TRBJ2-3): DGGITQSPKYLFRKEGQNVTLSCEQNLNHDAMYWYRQDPGQGLRLIYYSQIVNDFQKGDIAEGYSVSREKKESFPLTVTSAQKNPTAFYLCASSLGTGDTQYFGPGTRLTVL.

This clone was counted between two and nine times. The V call is TRBV14, the J call TRBJ1-1; tentative D call: TRBD1 (5 bases). V was shortened by 4 bases and J by 3 bases, with 21 bases between the two germline ends. CDR1 is SGHDN, CDR2 FVKESK, per germline. The CDR3 runs to 17 residues. The CDR3 loop is CASSPPRVMIQHTEAFF. The CDR3 DNA is TGTGCCAGCAGCCCGCCCAGGGTGATGATTCAACACACTGAAGCTTTCTTT.

The chain joins TRBV7-9 to TRBJ2-2; TRBD1 might be the D (6 bases). From germline, CDR1 is SEHNR and CDR2 FQNEAQ (reference sequence). The CDR3 covers 16 residues. V was clipped by 5 bases and J by 1 base, with 14 bases between them. CDR3 DNA: TGTGCCAGCAGCCACCCGGGACAATTGAACACCGGGGAGCTGTTTTTT. The encoded protein is CASSHPGQLNTGELFF. Full variable domain (missing parts from reference TRBV7-9 and TRBJ2-2): DTGVSQNPRHKITKRGQNVTFRCDPISEHNRLYWYRQTLGQGPEFLTYFQNEAQLEKSRLLSDRFSAERPKGSFSTLEIQRTEQGDSAMYLCASSHPGQLNTGELFFGEGSRLTVL.

In its sample, this clone was seen a few times. The rearrangement uses TRBV4-1 and TRBJ1-3, with 8 bases matching TRBD1. Losses at the gene ends were 1 base for V and 0 bases for J; bases not matched to a gene: 5. This CDR3 contains 17 residues. The germline CDR1 and CDR2 sequences are MGHRA and YSYEKL. The CDR3 loop reads CASSQVVGTGSGNTIYF. CDR3 nucleotides: TGCGCCAGCAGCCAAGTGGTCGGGACAGGCTCTGGAAACACCATATATTTT.

The gene calls are TRBV28 and TRBJ1-5; D gene ambiguous. The germline V and J ends were trimmed by 5 bases and 0 bases, with 14 bases remaining between them. The germline CDR1 and CDR2 sequences are MDHEN and SYDVKM. The length of the CDR3 is 16 residues. The CDR3 reads CASSTYRDTSNQPQHF. In DNA, the CDR3 is TGTGCCAGCAGTACCTACCGAGACACTAGCAATCAGCCCCAGCATTTT. Variable domain in full (rest from reference TRBV28 and TRBJ1-5): DVKVTQSSRYLVKRTGEKVFLECVQDMDHENMFWYRQDPGLGLRLIYFSYDVKMKEKGDIPEGYSVSREKKERFSLILESASTNQTSMYLCASSTYRDTSNQPQHFGDGTRLSIL.

This sequence joins TRBV27 and TRBJ1-1, with a weak D call TRBD1 (5 bases). CDR3 length: 14 residues. Per germline, CDR1 MNHEY and CDR2 SMNVEV (reference sequence). V lost 2 bases, J lost 7 bases, and 14 bases lay in between. As DNA, the CDR3 is TGTGCCAGCAGTTTAGGTCAGGGTTGGGGTGAAGCTTTCTTT. This codes for CASSLGQGWGEAFF.

CDR3 sequence: CASSHGGPWTDTQYF. In DNA form, the CDR3 reads TGTGCCAGCTCCCACGGGGGGCCGTGGACAGATACGCAGTATTTT. The J gene is TRBJ2-3, the V gene TRBV28, with D possibly TRBD2 on 7 matching bases. The V gene lost 8 bases and the J gene lost 3 bases, with 18 bases spanning the gap. This CDR3 has 15 residues. Germline values: CDR1 MDHEN, CDR2 SYDVKM.

The chain combines TRBV7-2 with TRBJ2-5, with D unresolved. This CDR3 has 12 amino acids. The V gene's germline CDR1 is SGHTA and CDR2 FQGNSA. V lost 1 base to trimming and J lost 7 bases, with 7 bases between them. The CDR3 protein is CASSLGPGTQYF. DNA for the CDR3: TGTGCCAGCAGCTTAGGACCAGGGACCCAGTACTTC.

This clone has only one observation. The rearrangement joins TRBV7-9 to TRBJ2-3; maybe TRBD1 (6 bases). The CDR3 covers 15 residues. Germline values: CDR1 SEHNR, CDR2 FQNEAQ (reference sequence). Trimming took off 5 bases at V and 0 bases at J, with 12 bases between the two ends. As DNA, the CDR3 is TGTGCCAGCAGCCCTTCAGGGGCTAGCACAGATACGCAGTATTTT. Residues: CASSPSGASTDTQYF.

This sequence joins TRBV9 and TRBJ2-7, with 7 bases matching TRBD2. The CDR3 is 14 residues long. With V trimmed by 4 bases and J by 2 bases, 6 bases remained unmatched. Germline V gene sequence: CDR1 SGDLS, CDR2 YYNGEE. CDR3 residues: CASSTGDYTYEQYF. DNA of the CDR3: TGTGCCAGCAGCACGGGGGACTACACCTACGAGCAGTACTTC.

This CDR3 reads CASSPGARFTEAFF. DNA for the CDR3: TGTGCCAGCAGTCCAGGGGCGCGATTCACTGAAGCTTTCTTT. V and J are TRBV6-1 and TRBJ1-1, with TRBD1 as a possible D gene (6 bases). The germline V and J ends were trimmed by 5 bases and 4 bases, with 14 bases remaining between them. The CDR3 totals 14 residues. The V gene's germline CDR1 is MNHNS and CDR2 SASEGT.

V is TRBV11-3 and J is TRBJ1-1; the D is unclear. The V and J ends lost 3 bases and 2 bases respectively, with 7 bases between them. The CDR3 sequence is 13 residues long. The V gene's germline CDR1 is SGHNT and CDR2 YENEEA. CDR3 DNA sequence: TGTGCCAGCAGCTTTGCGAGAAACACTGAAGCTTTCTTT. Its protein is CASSFARNTEAFF.

The J gene is TRBJ2-7, the V gene TRBV5-1; TRBD1 matches at 10 bases. There are 16 residues in the CDR3. Germline-derived CDR1 and CDR2 are SGHRS and YFSETQ. V trimming: 4 bases; J trimming: 6 bases; junction bases outside the gene matches: 13. CDR3 DNA sequence: TGCGCCAGCAGCGAACCCCGGGACAGGGGTGGGTCCGAGCAGTACTTC. Encoded protein: CASSEPRDRGGSEQYF.

The chain combines TRBV5-4 with TRBJ1-1; D may be TRBD1 (5 bases). The CDR3 is made up of 15 amino acids. Germline V gives CDR1 SGHNT, CDR2 YYREEE (reference sequence). The V end lost 1 base, the J end lost 2 bases, and 12 bases lay between the germline ends. As DNA, the CDR3 is TGTGCCAGCAGCTTGAATACAGGCTTAAACACTGAAGCTTTCTTT. Translated, it gives CASSLNTGLNTEAFF.

This clone appeared once. The chain uses TRBV9 and TRBJ2-2; possibly TRBD2 for D (7 bases). Germline assignment: CDR1 SGDLS and CDR2 YYNGEE. V dropped 2 bases and J dropped 4 bases, with 15 bases sitting between them. The CDR3 totals 16 residues. The CDR3 DNA is TGTGCCAGCAGCGTGGGGGGAGGGGGTTTCACCGGGGAGCTGTTTTTT. Translating it yields CASSVGGGGFTGELFF.

The chain links TRBV29-1 to TRBJ2-7, with 9 bases identical to TRBD1. Germline-derived CDR1 and CDR2 are SQVTM and ANQGSEA. The CDR3 is 12 residues long. After removal of 4 bases from V and 3 bases from J, the junction contained 1 base not matched to a gene. The CDR3 region has the DNA TGCAGCGTTGGGACAGGGGTCTACGAGCAGTACTTC. Protein product: CSVGTGVYEQYF.